This is a list of T cell receptor beta chains from one sample in a study of identical twins. MiXCR was run by TCRdb on the 5' RACE reads, yielding one entry per CDR3 protein. The sample holds approximately 600,000 distinct CDR3 sequences, about 7.6% seen once. These data also formed part of another study, on yellow fever vaccine responses in identical twins.

Sequenced input: PBMCs. Receptors were obtained from a woman younger than 35 in good health. CDR3s include the opening cysteine and the closing phenylalanine or tryptophan. D genes are given only for firm matches. Where a row states a size, it is once, few, many or the class of an expanded clone; other rows omit it.

v_gene	j_gene	abundance	d_gene	CDR3aa	CDR3nt
TRBV6-1	TRBJ1-5	many	.	CASSLDSGANQPQHF	TGTGCCAGCAGCCTGGACAGTGGGGCCAATCAGCCCCAGCATTTT
TRBV11-1	TRBJ2-1	.	.	CASSLGDIGPFPSSYNEQFF	TGTGCCAGCAGCTTAGGAGACATCGGGCCTTTCCCCAGCTCCTACAATGAGCAGTTCTTC
TRBV25-1	TRBJ2-2	few	.	CASSALLNTGELFF	TGTGCCAGCAGTGCCCTATTGAACACCGGGGAGCTGTTTTTT
TRBV29-1	TRBJ2-1	many	TRBD2	CSVEDGGLAGSYNEQFF	TGCAGCGTTGAAGATGGGGGACTAGCGGGGTCCTACAATGAGCAGTTCTTC
TRBV28	TRBJ1-6	many	TRBD1	CASLDRGGSPLHF	TGTGCCAGTTTGGACAGGGGAGGGTCACCCCTCCACTTT
TRBV6-1	TRBJ2-6	.	.	CASSAGQGNSGANVLTF	TGTGCCAGCAGTGCCGGGCAGGGGAACTCTGGGGCCAACGTCCTGACTTTC
TRBV12-3/TRBV12-4	TRBJ1-5	many	.	CASSLQGMGPQHF	TGTGCCAGCAGTTTACAGGGAATGGGGCCCCAGCATTTT
TRBV7-2	TRBJ2-5	.	TRBD2	CASSLRTGLAGETQYF	TGTGCCAGCAGCTTAAGGACCGGACTAGCGGGGGAGACCCAGTACTTC
TRBV7-7	TRBJ2-1	.	.	CASSLGLRDEQFF	TGTGCCAGCAGCTTAGGACTCAGGGATGAGCAGTTCTTC
TRBV29-1	TRBJ2-2	many	TRBD2	CAGGNLVGELFF	TGCGCGGGGGGAAATTTGGTCGGGGAGCTGTTTTTT
TRBV6-5	TRBJ2-4	few	TRBD2	CASSYSEAGGFQYF	TGTGCCAGCAGTTACTCGGAAGCCGGGGGGTTCCAGTACTTC
TRBV10-3	TRBJ1-1	many	.	CAIRAREGTEAFF	TGTGCCATCAGGGCGAGGGAGGGCACTGAAGCTTTCTTT
TRBV20-1	TRBJ2-2	.	.	CSATQDSGELFF	TGCAGTGCTACTCAGGACAGCGGGGAGCTGTTTTTT
TRBV4-1	TRBJ2-5	few	.	CASSQDAGPRETQYF	TGCGCCAGCAGCCAAGATGCGGGACCTAGGGAGACCCAGTACTTC
TRBV15	TRBJ1-5	few	.	CATSSQTNQPQHF	TGTGCCACCAGCAGCCAGACTAATCAGCCCCAGCATTTT
TRBV5-1	TRBJ2-2	.	TRBD2	CASSGGLAGDQGELFF	TGCGCCAGCAGCGGGGGACTAGCGGGGGATCAGGGGGAGCTGTTTTTT
TRBV20-1	TRBJ1-1	few	.	CSARDRGEAFF	TGCAGTGCTAGGGATCGCGGAGAAGCTTTCTTT
TRBV10-3	TRBJ1-1	.	TRBD1	CAISSRGLGVNTEAFF	TGTGCCATCAGTTCCAGGGGGTTGGGGGTGAACACTGAAGCTTTCTTT
TRBV10-3	TRBJ2-3	few	TRBD2	CASGLAGSVSTDTQYF	TGTGCCTCGGGGCTAGCGGGTTCTGTTAGCACAGATACGCAGTATTTT
TRBV9	TRBJ2-1	few	TRBD1	CASSVVGDSYNEQFF	TGTGCCAGCAGCGTAGTGGGGGACAGCTACAATGAGCAGTTCTTC
TRBV5-1	TRBJ2-1	many	TRBD1	CASSSTGDEQFF	TGCGCCAGCAGCTCGACAGGGGATGAGCAGTTCTTC
TRBV4-1	TRBJ2-1	.	TRBD2	CASSQELAGANEQFF	TGCGCCAGCAGCCAAGAACTAGCGGGGGCTAATGAGCAGTTCTTC
TRBV7-8	TRBJ1-5	few	.	CASSLLFYSNQPQHF	TGTGCCAGCAGCTTATTGTTTTATAGCAATCAGCCCCAGCATTTT
TRBV20-1	TRBJ2-5	.	TRBD2	CSSNGGLGGSETQYF	TGCAGTTCCAATGGGGGACTAGGGGGGTCAGAGACCCAGTACTTC
TRBV3-1	TRBJ2-5	.	.	CASSPRLKGTQETQYF	TGTGCCAGCAGCCCTCGACTAAAAGGGACCCAAGAGACCCAGTACTTC
TRBV5-1	TRBJ2-5	many	.	CASSAQGGETQYF	TGCGCCAGCAGCGCACAGGGTGGGGAGACCCAGTACTTC
TRBV29-1	TRBJ2-3	many	.	CSVSSQLKGTDTQYF	TGCAGCGTTTCCTCACAGCTGAAGGGCACAGATACGCAGTATTTT
TRBV10-2	TRBJ2-1	many	TRBD2	CASSVGGRSYNEQFF	TGCGCCAGCAGTGTAGGCGGGAGGTCCTACAATGAGCAGTTCTTC
TRBV20-1	TRBJ1-2	.	.	CSARDRGTNYGYTF	TGCAGTGCTAGAGACAGGGGAACTAACTATGGCTACACCTTC
TRBV20-1	TRBJ2-7	.	TRBD2	CSANGLAGSREQYF	TGCAGTGCTAATGGACTAGCGGGATCCCGCGAGCAGTACTTC
TRBV12-3/TRBV12-4	TRBJ1-2	few	TRBD1	CASSTGQSGYYGYTF	TGTGCCAGCAGTACGGGACAGTCGGGGTACTATGGCTACACCTTC
TRBV5-1	TRBJ2-5	many	TRBD2	CASSLGSGTSGRITETQYF	TGCGCCAGCAGCTTGGGTTCCGGGACTAGCGGGAGGATCACAGAGACCCAGTACTTC
TRBV5-1	TRBJ2-1	.	TRBD2	CASSLQAGASDEQFF	TGCGCCAGCAGCTTGCAAGCGGGGGCTTCGGATGAGCAGTTCTTC
TRBV14	TRBJ2-3	few	.	CASSPLTGTDTQYF	TGTGCCAGCAGCCCTCTAACAGGCACAGATACGCAGTATTTT
TRBV7-8	TRBJ2-5	.	.	CASSLPPPWTGFPQETQYF	TGTGCCAGCAGCTTACCTCCCCCTTGGACCGGATTCCCACAAGAGACCCAGTACTTC
TRBV14	TRBJ1-2	.	.	CASSVGLGYTF	TGTGCCAGCAGCGTCGGCCTTGGCTACACCTTC
TRBV20-1	TRBJ1-1	many	.	CSASGYDAYTNTEAFF	TGCAGTGCTAGTGGTTACGACGCATACACGAACACTGAAGCTTTCTTT
TRBV11-2	TRBJ2-1	once	.	CASSLPRDKVAYNERFF	TGTGCCAGCAGCTTACCCCGGGACAAGGTTGCCTACAATGAGCGGTTCTTC
TRBV20-1	TRBJ2-3	few	TRBD1	CSAREWGQGTDTQYF	TGCAGTGCTAGAGAGTGGGGACAGGGCACAGATACGCAGTATTTT
TRBV4-1	TRBJ2-1	.	.	CASSQPGRSSYNEQFF	TGCGCCAGCAGCCAGCCCGGCAGGAGCTCCTACAATGAGCAGTTCTTC
TRBV7-6	TRBJ2-3	many	.	CASSLVVSGTQYF	TGTGCCAGCAGCTTGGTGGTTTCGGGTACGCAGTATTTT
TRBV5-4	TRBJ2-3	few	TRBD2	CASSLSQPGLPTDTQYF	TGTGCCAGCAGCTTGTCCCAACCGGGACTACCCACAGATACGCAGTATTTT
TRBV11-1	TRBJ2-1	.	TRBD2	CASSLFSGMTLSYNEQFF	TGTGCCAGCAGCCTATTCAGCGGGATGACTCTCTCCTACAATGAGCAGTTCTTC
TRBV7-8	TRBJ1-5	many	.	CASSLEGAHNQPQHF	TGTGCCAGCAGCTTAGAAGGGGCTCACAATCAGCCCCAGCATTTT
TRBV2	TRBJ2-7	.	TRBD1	CASVTGGNYEQYF	TGTGCCAGCGTGACAGGGGGCAACTACGAGCAGTACTTC
TRBV28	TRBJ1-1	.	.	CASSSPRGRNTEAFF	TGTGCCAGCAGTAGCCCTCGGGGCAGAAACACTGAAGCTTTCTTT
TRBV2	TRBJ2-1	few	.	CASSGRRSPGSYNEQFF	TGTGCCAGCAGTGGGCGGCGGAGCCCCGGCTCCTACAATGAGCAGTTCTTC
TRBV5-5	TRBJ2-7	.	TRBD2	CASSIRLARYEQYF	TGTGCCAGCAGCATTCGACTAGCCCGTTACGAGCAGTACTTC
TRBV5-1	TRBJ1-2	many	.	CASSLDGSNYGYTF	TGCGCCAGCAGCTTGGATGGAAGTAACTATGGCTACACCTTC
TRBV20-1	TRBJ1-5	few	TRBD1	CSAKGAQASNQPQHF	TGCAGTGCTAAGGGGGCACAGGCTAGCAATCAGCCCCAGCATTTT
TRBV24-1	TRBJ2-2	few	.	CATSARLVPGELFF	TGTGCCACCAGTGCCCGACTAGTACCTGGGGAGCTGTTTTTT
TRBV20-1	TRBJ1-1	many	.	CSAGRGDTEAFF	TGCAGTGCTGGAAGGGGGGACACTGAAGCTTTCTTT
TRBV12-3/TRBV12-4	TRBJ2-7	.	.	CASRGGTLRHEQYF	TGTGCCAGCAGGGGAGGGACATTACGGCACGAGCAGTACTTC
TRBV14	TRBJ2-5	few	.	CASSQETQYRETQYF	TGTGCCAGCAGCCAAGAGACCCAGTATCGGGAGACCCAGTACTTC
TRBV29-1	TRBJ2-7	many	.	CSVEDGRAPYEQYF	TGCAGCGTTGAAGACGGGCGGGCCCCCTACGAGCAGTACTTC
TRBV12-3/TRBV12-4	TRBJ2-7	few	.	CASINKGRFDPEQYF	TGTGCCAGCATCAATAAGGGACGGTTTGACCCAGAGCAGTACTTC
TRBV9	TRBJ2-2	many	TRBD2	CASSVAIGTSGSNPGELFF	TGTGCCAGCAGCGTAGCGATCGGGACTAGCGGGAGTAATCCCGGGGAGCTGTTTTTT
TRBV5-1	TRBJ2-1	many	.	CASSLTDQQFFF	TGCGCCAGCAGCTTGACGGATCAGCAATTCTTCTTC
TRBV12-3/TRBV12-4	TRBJ2-7	.	.	CASTPWGVYEQYF	TGTGCCAGCACCCCGTGGGGAGTATACGAGCAGTACTTC